The present TCR beta chain was sequenced within a study of PD-1 blockade in mismatch repair-deficient tumors. Study as a whole: Patients had fewer than 15 mismatch repair-deficient cancer types and were previously treated and progressing.

V was clipped by 1 base and J by 2 bases, with 7 bases between them. CDR1 is GTSNPN and CDR2 is SVGIG in the germline V gene (reference sequence). The CDR3 consists of 13 residues. The TCR-sequenced patients were three responders to pembrolizumab. Profiled with immunoSEQ multiplex PCR; TCRdb holds only in-frame clones, not every one. The data contain roughly 84,000 clones, 81% of them singletons. The chain carries TRBV30 and TRBJ2-3, with unresolved D. This specimen was peripheral blood, taken 12 weeks after starting pembrolizumab. This clonotype was obtained from an adult with mismatch repair-deficient cancer. This chain's CDR3 is CAWSEETTDTQYF. The DNA for the CDR3 is TGTGCCTGGAGTGAAGAGACCACAGATACGCAGTATTTT.